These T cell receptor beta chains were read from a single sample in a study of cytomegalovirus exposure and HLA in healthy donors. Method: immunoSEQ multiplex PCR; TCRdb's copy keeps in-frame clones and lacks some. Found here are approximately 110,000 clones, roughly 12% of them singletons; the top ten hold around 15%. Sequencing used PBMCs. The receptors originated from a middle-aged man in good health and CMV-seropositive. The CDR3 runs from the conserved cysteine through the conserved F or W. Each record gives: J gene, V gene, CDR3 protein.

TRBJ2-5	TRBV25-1	CASSESVRVVETQYF
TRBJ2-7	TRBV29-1	CSVGWDRDRIYEQYF
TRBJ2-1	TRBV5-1	CASSLALANEQFF
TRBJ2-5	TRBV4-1	CASSQDSFALAGVRTQYF
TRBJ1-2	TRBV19	CASGQGYGYTF
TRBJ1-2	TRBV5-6	CASRSGQGIYGYTF
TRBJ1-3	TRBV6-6	CASRDGRGRNTIYF
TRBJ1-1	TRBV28	CASSSPGSRSAFF
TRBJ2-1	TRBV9	CASSGGGGLAGNEQFF
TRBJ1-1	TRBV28	CASSFGSQGREAFF
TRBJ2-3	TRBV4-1	CASSLRGGLVADSTDTQYF
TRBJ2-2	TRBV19	CASSIRPLAGLNTGELFF
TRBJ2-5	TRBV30	CAWRQDRDAQETQYF
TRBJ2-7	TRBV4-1	CASSPEGAALAHEQYF
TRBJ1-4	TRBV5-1	CASSLARKEEKLFF
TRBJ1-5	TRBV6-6	CASSHLQGASNQPQHF
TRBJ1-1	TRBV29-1	CSVVGGGTEAFF
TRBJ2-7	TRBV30	CAWSRGAPEQYF